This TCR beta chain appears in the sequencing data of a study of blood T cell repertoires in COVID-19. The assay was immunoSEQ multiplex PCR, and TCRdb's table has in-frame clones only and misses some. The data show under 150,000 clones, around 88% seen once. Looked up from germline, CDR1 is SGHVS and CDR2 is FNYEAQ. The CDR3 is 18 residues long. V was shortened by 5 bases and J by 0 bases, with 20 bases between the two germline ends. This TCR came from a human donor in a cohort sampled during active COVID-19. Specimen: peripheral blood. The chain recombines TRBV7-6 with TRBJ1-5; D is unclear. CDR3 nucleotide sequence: TGTGCCAGCAGCCTTCGCCCACAATTCTTCGATAGCAATCAGCCCCAGCATTTT. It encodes CASSLRPQFFDSNQPQHF.